The T cell receptor beta chain under discussion was sequenced for a study of T cell clonotyping in hematopoietic cell transplantation. Study as a whole: Recipients' pretransplant samples followed cytoreduction. Study-wide points: At the given depth, recipient repertoires were over 95% de novo clonotypes.

Specified time point: recipient sample about 28 days before transplant, after cytoreduction. TCRdb keeps only in-frame clones here, not all; method: immunoSEQ multiplex PCR. The sample includes 26,000 or so clones, 82% seen only once; the top ten take around 1.9%. Note on this clone: Its cognate antigen is unknown.

Trimming removed 0 bases at V and 1 base at J, with 10 bases between. This CDR3 has 16 residues. Germline V gene data show CDR1 as MNHEY and CDR2 as SVGAGI. This clonotype was obtained from a man aged 35-49 years with acute myeloid leukemia. Some clones in this sample may be carry-over from other donors' samples. The V and J genes are TRBV6-5 and TRBJ2-1; D uncertain. Sequencing was performed on peripheral blood mononuclear cells, taken before stem cell transplant. The CDR3 loop is CASSYSLIGSYNEQFF. DNA of the CDR3: TGTGCCAGCAGTTACTCGCTGATTGGATCCTACAATGAGCAGTTCTTC.